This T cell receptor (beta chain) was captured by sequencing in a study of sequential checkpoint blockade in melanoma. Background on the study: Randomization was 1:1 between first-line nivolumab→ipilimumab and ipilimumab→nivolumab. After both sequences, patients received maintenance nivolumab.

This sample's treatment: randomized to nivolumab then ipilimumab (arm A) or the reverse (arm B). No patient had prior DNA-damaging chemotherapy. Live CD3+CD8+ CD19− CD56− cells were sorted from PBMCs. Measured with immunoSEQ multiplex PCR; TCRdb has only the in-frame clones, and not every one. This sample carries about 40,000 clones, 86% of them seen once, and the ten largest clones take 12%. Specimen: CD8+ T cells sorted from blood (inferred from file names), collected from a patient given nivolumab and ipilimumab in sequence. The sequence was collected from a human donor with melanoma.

The CDR3 spells CASSKGGSGAFF. The CDR3 DNA reads TGTGCCAGTAGTAAAGGGGGCTCGGGAGCTTTCTTT. This chain joins TRBV19 and TRBJ1-1; the match to TRBD1 covers 7 bases. The germline gives CDR1 LNHDA, CDR2 SQIVND (reference sequence). CDR3 length: 12 residues. After removal of 4 bases from V and 10 bases from J, the junction contained 6 bases not matched to a gene.